What follows is one T cell receptor (beta chain) and its context. These data belong to a study of cytomegalovirus exposure and HLA in healthy donors. PCR employed 60 Vbeta and 13 Jbeta primers. Per the original data handling: Unique TCR beta chains totaled some 80 million in a later count, with some 10 million of them shared. Sequencing used immunoSEQ multiplex PCR; TCRdb keeps in-frame clones, though not all of them. V and J calls and clone size are given by that table; D and trimming were obtained from the DNA. The sample holds about 59,000 clones, more than 70% seen once. The CDR3 runs 15 residues. The germline V gene encodes CDR1 LNHDA and CDR2 SQIVND (reference sequence). Trimming removed 4 bases from V and 7 bases from J; junction bases left unmatched: 8.

The TCR originated in a man aged 25-40 years in good health and CMV-seropositive. Sequenced material: PBMCs. J is TRBJ2-1 and V is TRBV19; 9 nucleotides align to TRBD1. CDR3 amino acids: CASSRTGVRQNEQFF. CDR3 DNA sequence: TGTGCCAGTAGTAGGACAGGGGTTCGGCAGAATGAGCAGTTCTTC.